This T cell receptor (beta chain) was obtained from a study of graft-versus-host responses after intestinal transplantation (dated by TCRdb to the early 2020s). Notes on the research overall: Multivisceral, liver-intestinal, or isolated intestinal transplants were received by the recipients. Instead of going to the commercial service, samples from a few later patients were sequenced in-house on an Illumina MiSeq and processed with MiXCR. All recipients received anti-thymocyte globulin induction followed by maintenance tacrolimus and steroids for around three years. Donor T cell macrochimerism was defined as a peak of at least 4% donor T cells among recipient peripheral blood mononuclear cells. Of the roughly 23 intestinal transplant recipients enrolled in the cohort, one of whom was a retransplant, a few patients without pretransplant specimens were excluded. Graft-versus-host and host-versus-graft alloreactive T cell clones were tracked in the graft, circulation and bone marrow after intestinal transplantation using bulk TCR-beta CDR3 sequencing. To identify alloreactive clones, pre-transplant mixed lymphocyte reaction products were sequenced and then compared with unstimulated pre-transplant donor and recipient T cells. General study outcomes and caveats: GvH clones were detected in recipient bone marrow, and some appeared earlier in ileal mucosa or blood, consistent with an intestinal mucosal origin. The conclusions were limited by the relatively low number and heterogeneity of the intestinal transplant patients. Early after transplant, declines in HvG clones were associated with peak levels of circulating GvH clones. High GvH to HvG T cell clonal ratios were observed in the allografts of patients with donor T cell macrochimerism.

CDR1 and CDR2 (MGHRA, YSYEKL) derive from the germline V gene. V is pared back by 0 bases and J by 0 bases, with 12 bases lying between the germline termini. The CDR3 spans 17 residues, from the cysteine through the phenylalanine. CDR3 DNA is the only sequence kept; it has 51 bases, read in frame from the first base. To prepare the library, the immunoSEQ multiplex PCR assay was applied. For most patients, genomic DNA was isolated with the Qiagen DNeasy Blood and Tissue Kit and shipped frozen to Adaptive Biotechnologies for TCR sequencing. Adaptive Biotechnologies carried out high-throughput TCR-beta CDR3 sequencing of genomic DNA for most patients. As for the original processing: TCR sequencing data for 18 patients were retrieved from Adaptive's ImmunoSEQ software; three other patients were processed with MiXCR and VDJtools. CD4 versus CD8 sorting errors were corrected by removing sequences found in both subsets at a frequency ratio below 5:1. Because the origin of CDR3 nucleotide sequences shared between donor and recipient could not be assigned, those sequences were removed. Alloreactive clones required at least 2-fold expansion over unstimulated cells and minimum CFSE-low frequency of 0.002% (template counts) or 0.001% (read counts). Mappable clones were those detected in sequenced pre-transplant spleen, lymph node, or MLR CFSE-low populations of the donor or recipient. The cumulative frequency of alloreactive clones was calculated as a percentage of all sequences, weighted by copy number. TCRdb re-hosts the immuneACCESS table, in-frame sequences only. Its copies lack some clones; in the studies checked, an unresolved V gene accounts for under half of them, and the cause for the rest is not known. That table gives V, J and clone size, and the DNA gave D and trimming. Present in this sample are about 15,000 clones, about 29% of which were seen just once. The ten largest clones take up over 2.5% of the sample.

The time point label corresponds to: cells obtained before transplantation from donor or recipient. In mixed lymphocyte reactions, some 200,000 CFSE-labeled pre-transplant responders were plated with some 200,000 irradiated violet-dye-labeled stimulators and cultured for about six days. Proliferating CD3+CD4+CFSE-low and CD3+CD8+CFSE-low responder cells were FACS-sorted on a BD Influx sorter after the mixed lymphocyte reaction. As concerns this clone: One base away there is no much larger clone; base qualities are not given.

Here the chain combines TRBV4-1 and TRBJ2-1; no D segment can be confidently identified. The sample consisted of alloreactive CD8+ T cells from a mixed lymphocyte reaction culture, taken before intestinal transplant. This specimen's cell subset or site label, interpreted: CFSE-low proliferating T cells sorted from roughly 6-day pre-transplant mixed lymphocyte reaction (GvH or HvG direction). This TCR came from a human patient who received an intestinal transplant. The DNA sequence is given as TGCGCCAGCAGCCAAGATACAGCGATGAGCTCCTACAATGAGCAGTTCTTC. This is translated as CASSQDTAMSSYNEQFF.